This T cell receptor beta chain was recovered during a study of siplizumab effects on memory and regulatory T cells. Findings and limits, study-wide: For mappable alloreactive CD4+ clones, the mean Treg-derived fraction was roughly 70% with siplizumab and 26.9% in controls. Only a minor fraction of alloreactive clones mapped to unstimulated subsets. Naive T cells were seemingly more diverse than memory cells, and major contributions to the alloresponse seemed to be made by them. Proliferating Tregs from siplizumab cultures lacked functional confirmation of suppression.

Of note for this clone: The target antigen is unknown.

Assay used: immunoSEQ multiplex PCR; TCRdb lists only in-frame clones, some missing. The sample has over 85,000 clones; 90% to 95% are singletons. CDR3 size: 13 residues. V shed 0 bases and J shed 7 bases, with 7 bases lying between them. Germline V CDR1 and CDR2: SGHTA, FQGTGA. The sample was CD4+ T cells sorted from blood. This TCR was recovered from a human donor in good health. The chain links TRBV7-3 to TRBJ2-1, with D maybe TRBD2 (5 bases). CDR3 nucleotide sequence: TGTGCCAGCAGCTTAACGAGACTAAATGAGCAGTTCTTC. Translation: CASSLTRLNEQFF.